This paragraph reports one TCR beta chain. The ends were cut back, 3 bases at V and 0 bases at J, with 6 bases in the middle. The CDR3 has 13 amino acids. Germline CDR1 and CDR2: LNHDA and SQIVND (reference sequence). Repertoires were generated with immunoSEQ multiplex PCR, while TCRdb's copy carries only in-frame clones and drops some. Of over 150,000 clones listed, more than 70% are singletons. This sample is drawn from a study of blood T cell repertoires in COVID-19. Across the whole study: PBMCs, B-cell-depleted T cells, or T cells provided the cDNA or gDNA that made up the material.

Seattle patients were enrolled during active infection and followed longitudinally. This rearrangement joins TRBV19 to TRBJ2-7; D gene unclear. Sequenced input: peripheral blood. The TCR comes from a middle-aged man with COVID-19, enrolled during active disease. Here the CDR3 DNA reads TGTGCCAGTAGTATTAGCAGCTCCTACGAGCAGTACTTC. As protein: CASSISSSYEQYF.